The 21 T cell receptor beta chains below come from one sample, sequenced in a study of cytomegalovirus exposure and HLA in healthy donors. PCR was performed using 60 Vbeta and 13 Jbeta primers. Assay: immunoSEQ multiplex PCR; the TCRdb copy retains only in-frame clones and omits some. Of 120,000 or so clones in the sample, under 85% are singletons; the top ten hold almost 6%. The material sequenced was PBMCs. The receptors were sampled from a woman in her 50s in good health and CMV-seropositive.

The V call is TRBV5-4, the J call TRBJ2-6; 7 bases match TRBD1. Looked up from germline, CDR1 is SGHNT and CDR2 is YYREEE (reference sequence). J lost 0 bases, V lost 2 bases, and 5 bases had no gene match. The CDR3 has 17 amino acids. DNA of the CDR3: TGTGCCAGCAGCTTCGGGACAGACATCTCTGGGGCCAACGTCCTGACTTTC. This encodes CASSFGTDISGANVLTF. Full variable domain (outside the CDR3, taken from reference TRBV5-4 and TRBJ2-6): ETGVTQSPTHLIKTRGQQVTLRCSSQSGHNTVSWYQQALGQGPQFIFQYYREEENGRGNFPPRFSGLQFPNYSSELNVNALELDDSALYLCASSFGTDISGANVLTFGAGSRLTVL.

This chain joins TRBV7-6 and TRBJ1-1; the match to TRBD1 covers 7 bases. The CDR3 totals 15 residues. In germline, CDR1 is SGHVS, CDR2 FNYEAQ. Unmatched junction bases numbered 6, after V lost 1 base and J lost 4 bases. The CDR3 loop reads CASSLVSQGSTEAFF. DNA of the CDR3: TGTGCCAGCAGCTTAGTATCACAGGGGAGCACTGAAGCTTTCTTT.

This clone was picked up a small number of times. The CDR3: CASSPLRAGTGTTQETQYF. As DNA, the CDR3 is TGTGCCAGCAGCCCCCTGCGGGCCGGGACAGGCACAACCCAAGAGACCCAGTACTTC. The chain combines TRBV14 with TRBJ2-5; 8 positions agree with TRBD1. The J segment lost 1 base and the V segment lost 4 bases, leaving 17 bases of the junction unmatched. Germline V gene sequence: CDR1 SGHDN, CDR2 FVKESK. CDR3 length equals 19 residues.

V usage is TRBV29-1 and J usage is TRBJ1-2; 7 nucleotides agree with TRBD1. CDR1 and CDR2 from the germline V gene are SQVTM and ANQGSEA. The CDR3 is made up of 15 amino acids. Trimming cost V 5 bases and J 8 bases; bases outside gene matches: 17. The CDR3 sequence is CSVSGLTGPREGYTF. CDR3 coding DNA: TGCAGCGTTTCGGGCCTGACAGGGCCCCGTGAAGGCTACACCTTC.

The chain carries TRBV13 and TRBJ2-3; no definite D call. The CDR3 runs 12 residues. Between the trimmed V and J ends, which lost 5 bases and 4 bases, there was a span of 7 bases. Germline lookup yields CDR1 PRHDT and CDR2 FYEKMQ (reference sequence). This chain's CDR3 is CASSPGSDTQYF. The DNA for the CDR3 is TGTGCCAGCAGCCCCGGGTCAGATACGCAGTATTTT. The full variable domain, its missing parts supplied by reference TRBV13 and TRBJ2-3, is AAGVIQSPRHLIKEKRETATLKCYPIPRHDTVYWYQQGPGQDPQFLISFYEKMQSDKGSIPDRFSAQQFSDYHSELNMSSLELGDSALYFCASSPGSDTQYFGPGTRLTVL.

This clone was observed a handful of times. The chain couples TRBV5-6 to TRBJ1-2; TRBD1 matches at 12 bases. Trimming took 0 bases from V and 5 from J; bases not matched to a gene: 5. Germline V lookup: CDR1 SGHDT, CDR2 YYEEEE. The CDR3 loop spans 16 amino acids. For the CDR3, the DNA is TGTGCCAGCAGCTTGGCGGGACAGGGGGCCTTTTATGGCTACACCTTC. The encoded protein is CASSLAGQGAFYGYTF.

This rearrangement joins TRBV5-6 to TRBJ1-2, with TRBD1 matching over 9 bases. The CDR3 is 16 residues long. Germline lookup yields CDR1 SGHDT and CDR2 YYEEEE. Trimming at V came to 4 bases and at J to 1 base, leaving 8 bases not matched to a gene. The CDR3 region has the DNA TGTGCCAGCAGCCCGCCGTGGACAGGGGATAACTATGGCTACACCTTC. Amino acids: CASSPPWTGDNYGYTF.

Regarding this clone: The sample has other DNA sequences that encode this CDR3 too. The chain joins TRBV11-2 to TRBJ2-7, with TRBD2 as a possible D gene (6 bases). The CDR3 totals 13 residues. Trimming pared 3 bases from V and 5 bases from J, leaving 11 bases between. Germline CDR1 is SGHAT and CDR2 is FQNNGV. The CDR3: CASSLGRGDEQYF. The DNA for the CDR3 is TGTGCCAGCAGCTTGGGGCGGGGTGACGAGCAGTACTTC.

V gene TRBV11-2 combines with J gene TRBJ1-6, with 9 bases fitting TRBD1. V lost 5 bases and J lost 6; bases outside the gene matches: 11. Germline V lookup: CDR1 SGHAT, CDR2 FQNNGV. This CDR3 has 17 amino acids. In nucleotides, the CDR3 is TGTGCCAGCAGCGGCGCCGGGACAGGGAAGGGTAATTCACCCCTCCACTTT. It translates to CASSGAGTGKGNSPLHF.

This chain uses TRBV19 with TRBJ2-7; the D gene is possibly TRBD1 (5 bases). V was clipped by 7 bases and J by 0 bases, with 13 bases between them. The CDR3 is 14 amino acids. Germline CDR1 reads LNHDA; CDR2 reads SQIVND (reference sequence). CDR3 protein: CASNAGPASYEQYF. For the CDR3, the DNA is TGTGCCAGTAACGCAGGGCCCGCCTCCTACGAGCAGTACTTC.

This clone was observed once. V usage is TRBV5-6 and J usage is TRBJ1-5; TRBD1 matches at 7 bases. The CDR3 is 14 amino acids. Germline trimming cut 0 bases from V and 6 bases from J; bases unmatched to any gene: 3. CDR1 is SGHDT and CDR2 is YYEEEE in the germline V gene. In DNA, the CDR3 is TGTGCCAGCAGCTTGGGACAGGGAGGTCAGCCCCAGCATTTT. Protein: CASSLGQGGQPQHF.

The chain employs TRBV27 and TRBJ1-2; D remains unclear. This CDR3 contains 12 residues. V gave up 8 bases and J gave up 8 bases, with 15 bases separating them. Germline CDR1 is MNHEY and CDR2 is SMNVEV (reference sequence). The CDR3 DNA follows: TGTGCCAGCGGATACGGGGTGGGCGGCTACACCTTC. Its protein is CASGYGVGGYTF.

The chain couples TRBV4-2 to TRBJ1-4; D unresolved. The germline V gene has CDR1 LGHNA and CDR2 YNFKEQ. CDR3 length equals 14 residues. Trimming stripped 5 bases from V and 0 bases from J, with 7 bases between. The CDR3: CASSEGATNEKLFF. In nucleotides, the CDR3 is TGTGCCAGCAGCGAGGGTGCAACTAATGAAAAACTGTTTTTT.

The sample holds a few counts of this clone. The chain carries TRBV5-1 and TRBJ2-7; 8 bases agree with TRBD1. The V segment lost 4 bases and the J segment 2 bases; nucleotides outside the gene matches: 8. The CDR3 is 15 amino acids. Germline V gene data show CDR1 as SGHRS and CDR2 as YFSETQ. The chain's CDR3 is CASSPTTGGTYEQYF. CDR3 coding DNA: TGCGCCAGCAGCCCCACCACAGGGGGTACCTACGAGCAGTACTTC.

This chain joins TRBV13 and TRBJ1-2; D unresolved. Between the trimmed V and J ends, which lost 7 bases and 1 base, there was a span of 10 bases. The CDR3 runs 13 residues. The germline CDR1 and CDR2 sequences are PRHDT and FYEKMQ (reference sequence). CDR3 bases: TGTGCCAGCACTCAGACTAATAACTATGGCTACACCTTC. This encodes CASTQTNNYGYTF. Looking up the rest from reference TRBV13 and TRBJ1-2 gives the full variable domain: AAGVIQSPRHLIKEKRETATLKCYPIPRHDTVYWYQQGPGQDPQFLISFYEKMQSDKGSIPDRFSAQQFSDYHSELNMSSLELGDSALYFCASTQTNNYGYTFGSGTRLTVV.

This clone has a handful of counts. The chain is built from TRBV6-5 and TRBJ2-1, with TRBD2 matching over 8 bases. The ends lost 9 bases at V and 9 bases at J; junction bases unmatched: 16. CDR1 and CDR2 (germline): MNHEY, SVGAGI. This CDR3 spans 15 amino acids. CDR3 sequence (DNA): TGTGCCAGTCAGTACGGGGGGGCGTGGGGAAGTGAGCAGTTCTTC. Amino acids: CASQYGGAWGSEQFF.

This chain uses TRBV10-3 with TRBJ2-1, with 8 bases lining up with TRBD1. The germline V gene encodes CDR1 ENHRY and CDR2 SYGVKD. The CDR3 is made up of 13 amino acids. V lost 7 bases, J lost 12 bases, and 11 bases stayed unmatched. The CDR3 DNA sequence: TGTGCCATCACCGGCCCTCAGGGGGCTGGGCAGTTCTTC. Residues: CAITGPQGAGQFF.

The chain is built from TRBV5-1 and TRBJ2-1, with a weak D call TRBD1 (5 bases). The V end was cut by 7 bases, the J end by 6 bases, with 8 bases between. This CDR3 is 11 amino acids long. The germline V gene encodes CDR1 SGHRS and CDR2 YFSETQ. In DNA form, the CDR3 reads TGCGCCAGCGGAACAGGCAATGAGCAGTTCTTC. It translates to CASGTGNEQFF.

The rearrangement links TRBV2 to TRBJ1-2; the match to TRBD1 covers 7 bases. This CDR3 contains 14 residues. J was trimmed by 7 bases and V by 2 bases; bases with no gene match: 7. The germline V gene has CDR1 SNHLY and CDR2 FYNNEI. CDR3 region: CASSENRGGFGYTF. The CDR3, as DNA: TGTGCCAGCAGTGAAAACAGGGGAGGATTTGGCTACACCTTC.

The chain joins TRBV6-6 to TRBJ1-2, with 8 bases matching TRBD1. This CDR3 spans 13 amino acids. Germline trimming cut 6 bases from V and 3 bases from J; bases unmatched to any gene: 3. Germline V CDR1 and CDR2: MNHNY, SVGAGI (reference sequence). The CDR3 protein is CASSPTGDYGYTF. The CDR3 region has the DNA TGTGCCAGCAGCCCGACAGGGGACTATGGCTACACCTTC.

The V call is TRBV9, the J call TRBJ2-1, with 8 nucleotides matching TRBD2. V shed 2 bases, J shed 3 bases, and the junction held 4 bases outside the gene matches. There are 15 residues in the CDR3. Germline-derived CDR1 and CDR2 are SGDLS and YYNGEE. CDR3 DNA: TGTGCCAGCAGCGTGGAGCGGGGGAGCTACAATGAGCAGTTCTTC. Protein: CASSVERGSYNEQFF.